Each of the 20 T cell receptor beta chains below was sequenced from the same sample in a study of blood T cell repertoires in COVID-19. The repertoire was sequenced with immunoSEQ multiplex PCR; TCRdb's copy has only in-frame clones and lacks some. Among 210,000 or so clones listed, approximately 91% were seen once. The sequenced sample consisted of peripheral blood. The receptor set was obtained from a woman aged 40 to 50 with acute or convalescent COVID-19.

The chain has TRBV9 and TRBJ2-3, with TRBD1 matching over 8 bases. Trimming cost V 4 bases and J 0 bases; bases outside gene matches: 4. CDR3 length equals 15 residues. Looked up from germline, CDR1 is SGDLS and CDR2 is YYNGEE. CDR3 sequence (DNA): TGTGCCAGCAGCCCCACAGGGGGGAGCACAGATACGCAGTATTTT. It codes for CASSPTGGSTDTQYF.

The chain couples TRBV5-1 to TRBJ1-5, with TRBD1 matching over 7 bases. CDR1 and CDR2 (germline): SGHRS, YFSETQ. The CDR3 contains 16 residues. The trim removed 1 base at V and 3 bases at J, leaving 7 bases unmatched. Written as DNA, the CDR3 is TGCGCCAGCAGCTTGTCCGGGACAGTCCTCAATCAGCCCCAGCATTTT. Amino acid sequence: CASSLSGTVLNQPQHF.

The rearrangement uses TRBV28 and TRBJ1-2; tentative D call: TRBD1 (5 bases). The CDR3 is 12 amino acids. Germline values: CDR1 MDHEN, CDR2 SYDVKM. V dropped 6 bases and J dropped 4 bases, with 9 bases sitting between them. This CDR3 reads CASSRGGYGYTF. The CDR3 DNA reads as TGTGCCAGCAGCCGGGGGGGCTATGGCTACACCTTC.

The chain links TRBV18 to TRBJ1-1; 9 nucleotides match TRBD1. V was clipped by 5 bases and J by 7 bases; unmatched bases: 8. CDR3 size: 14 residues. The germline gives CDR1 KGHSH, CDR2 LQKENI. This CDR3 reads CASSEGQGLIEAFF. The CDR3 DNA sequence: TGTGCCAGCTCAGAGGGACAGGGCTTGATTGAAGCTTTCTTT.

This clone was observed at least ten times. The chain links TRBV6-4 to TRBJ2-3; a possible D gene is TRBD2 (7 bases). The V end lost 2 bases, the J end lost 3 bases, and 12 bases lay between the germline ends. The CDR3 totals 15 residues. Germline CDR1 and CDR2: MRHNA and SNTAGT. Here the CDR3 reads CASSDGGALTDTQYF. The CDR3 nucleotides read TGTGCCAGCAGTGACGGGGGGGCGCTAACAGATACGCAGTATTTT.

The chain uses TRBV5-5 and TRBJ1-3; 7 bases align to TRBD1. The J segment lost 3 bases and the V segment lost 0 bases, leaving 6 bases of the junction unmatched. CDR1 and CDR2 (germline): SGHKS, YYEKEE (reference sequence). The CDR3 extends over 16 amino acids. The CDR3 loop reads CASSLALGTDGNTIYF. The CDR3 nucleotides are TGTGCCAGCAGCTTGGCCCTCGGGACAGATGGAAACACCATATATTTT.

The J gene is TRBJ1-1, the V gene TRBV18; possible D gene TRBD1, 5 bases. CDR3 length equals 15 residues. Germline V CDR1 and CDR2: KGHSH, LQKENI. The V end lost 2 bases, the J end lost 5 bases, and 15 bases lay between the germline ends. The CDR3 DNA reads TGTGCCAGCTCACCAGTGGGGCAGGCCGAAACTGAAGCTTTCTTT. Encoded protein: CASSPVGQAETEAFF. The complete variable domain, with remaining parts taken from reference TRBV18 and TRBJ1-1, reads NAGVMQNPRHLVRRRGQEARLRCSPMKGHSHVYWYRQLPEEGLKFMVYLQKENIIDESGMPKERFSAEFPKEGPSILRIQQVVRGDSAAYFCASSPVGQAETEAFFGQGTRLTVV.

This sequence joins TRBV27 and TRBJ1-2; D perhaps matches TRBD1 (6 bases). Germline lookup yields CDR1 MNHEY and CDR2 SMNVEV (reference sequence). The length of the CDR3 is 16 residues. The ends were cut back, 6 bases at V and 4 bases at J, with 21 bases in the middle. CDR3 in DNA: TGTGCCAGCAGCCCCATGAGGGGGGGGCAATCCTATGGCTACACCTTC. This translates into CASSPMRGGQSYGYTF.

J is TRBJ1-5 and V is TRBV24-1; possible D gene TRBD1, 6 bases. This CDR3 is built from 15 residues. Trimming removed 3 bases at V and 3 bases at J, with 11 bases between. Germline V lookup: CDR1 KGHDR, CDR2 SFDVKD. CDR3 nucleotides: TGTGCCACCAGTGATGTACAGGGCTCCAATCAGCCCCAGCATTTT. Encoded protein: CATSDVQGSNQPQHF.

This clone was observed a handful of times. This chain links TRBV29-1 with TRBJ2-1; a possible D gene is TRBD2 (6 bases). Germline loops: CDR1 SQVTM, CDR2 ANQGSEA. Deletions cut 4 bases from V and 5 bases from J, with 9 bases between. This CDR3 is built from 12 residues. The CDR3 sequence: CSVGPGDNEQFF. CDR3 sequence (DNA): TGCAGCGTTGGCCCGGGGGACAATGAGCAGTTCTTC.

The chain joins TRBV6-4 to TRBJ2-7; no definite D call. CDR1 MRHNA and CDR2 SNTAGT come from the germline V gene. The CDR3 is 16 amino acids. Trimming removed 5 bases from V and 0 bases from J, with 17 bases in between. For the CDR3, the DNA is TGTGCCAGCAGTCAGCTTAGACACTCTTTCTCCTACGAGCAGTACGTC. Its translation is CASSQLRHSFSYEQYV.

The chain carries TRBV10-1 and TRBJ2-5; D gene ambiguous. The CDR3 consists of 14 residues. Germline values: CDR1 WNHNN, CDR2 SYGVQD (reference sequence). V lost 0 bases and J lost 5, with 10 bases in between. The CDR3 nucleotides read TGCGCCAGCAGTGAGTCGGTACAGCTCGAGACCCAGTACTTC. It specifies CASSESVQLETQYF.

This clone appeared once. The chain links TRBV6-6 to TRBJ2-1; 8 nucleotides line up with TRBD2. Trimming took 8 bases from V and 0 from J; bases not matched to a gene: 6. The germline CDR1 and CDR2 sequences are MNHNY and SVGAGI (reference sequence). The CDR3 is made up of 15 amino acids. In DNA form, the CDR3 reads TGTGCCAGCTGCCGGCTAGCGGGCTCCTACAATGAGCAGTTCTTC. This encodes CASCRLAGSYNEQFF.

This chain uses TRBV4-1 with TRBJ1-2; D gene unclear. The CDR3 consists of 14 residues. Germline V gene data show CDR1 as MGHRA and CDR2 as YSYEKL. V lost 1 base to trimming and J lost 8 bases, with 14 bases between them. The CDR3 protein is CASSQVRGLGGYTF. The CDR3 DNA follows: TGCGCCAGCAGCCAAGTAAGAGGGCTCGGCGGCTACACCTTC.

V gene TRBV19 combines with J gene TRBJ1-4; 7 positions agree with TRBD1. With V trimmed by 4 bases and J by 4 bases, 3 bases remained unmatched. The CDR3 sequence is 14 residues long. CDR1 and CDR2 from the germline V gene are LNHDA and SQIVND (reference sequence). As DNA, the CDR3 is TGTGCCAGTAGTAGCCGACAGGGTAATGAAAAACTGTTTTTT. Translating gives CASSSRQGNEKLFF.

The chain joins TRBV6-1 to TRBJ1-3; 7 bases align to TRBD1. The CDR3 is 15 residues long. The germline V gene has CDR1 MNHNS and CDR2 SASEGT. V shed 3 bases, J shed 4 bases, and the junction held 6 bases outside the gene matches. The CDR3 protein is CASSDAGGLGNTIYF. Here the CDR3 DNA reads TGTGCCAGCAGTGATGCAGGGGGTCTCGGAAACACCATATATTTT.

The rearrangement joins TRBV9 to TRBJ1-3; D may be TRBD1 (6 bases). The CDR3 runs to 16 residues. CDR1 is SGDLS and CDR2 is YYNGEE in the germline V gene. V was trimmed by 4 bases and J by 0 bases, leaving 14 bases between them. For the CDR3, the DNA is TGTGCCAGCAGCACCCTTGGACAGTTCTCTGGAAACACCATATATTTT. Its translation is CASSTLGQFSGNTIYF.

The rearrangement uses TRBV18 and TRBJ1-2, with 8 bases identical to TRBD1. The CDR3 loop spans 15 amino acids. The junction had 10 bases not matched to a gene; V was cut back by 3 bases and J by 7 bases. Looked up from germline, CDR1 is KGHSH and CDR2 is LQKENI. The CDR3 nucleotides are TGTGCCAGCTCACCGACGGACAGGGTCGGCGGTGGCTACACCTTC. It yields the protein CASSPTDRVGGGYTF. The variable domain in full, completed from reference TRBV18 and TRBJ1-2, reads NAGVMQNPRHLVRRRGQEARLRCSPMKGHSHVYWYRQLPEEGLKFMVYLQKENIIDESGMPKERFSAEFPKEGPSILRIQQVVRGDSAAYFCASSPTDRVGGGYTFGSGTRLTVV.

The CDR3 here is CASSEEWTSGAKNIQYF. The CDR3 DNA follows: TGTGCCAGCAGTGAGGAGTGGACTAGCGGGGCCAAAAACATTCAGTACTTC. V gene TRBV2 combines with J gene TRBJ2-4, with TRBD2 identical over 11 bases. V was pared by 3 bases and J by 1 base, with 5 bases of the junction left unmatched. Germline CDR1 SNHLY, CDR2 FYNNEI. The CDR3 is made up of 17 amino acids.

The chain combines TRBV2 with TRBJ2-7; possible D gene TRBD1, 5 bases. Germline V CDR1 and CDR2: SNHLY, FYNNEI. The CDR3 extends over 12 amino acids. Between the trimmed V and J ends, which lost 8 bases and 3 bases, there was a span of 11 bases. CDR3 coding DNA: TGTGCCAGCCAGACACAGGTCTACGAGCAGTACGTC. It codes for CASQTQVYEQYV.